This TCR beta chain was captured by sequencing in a study of regulatory T cells in long-lasting Graves disease. Study conclusions and caveats: Newly diagnosed disease favored TRBV20-1 and TRBJ2-1 over persistent disease. Patients with persistent disease shared roughly 3,000 public clonotypes, outpacing the 966 shared by new patients.

Time point: persistent/refractory GD, antithyroid drugs over 5 years with positive TRAb. With RNA extracted from PBMCs as input, the TCR library was made. Patients of an endocrinology department in Xi'an, China, were included. Staff drew roughly 10 milliliters of peripheral blood into EDTA tubes. According to the study, TCR beta libraries were built with iRepertoire HTBI primers and CDR3-region Arm-PCR. TCRdb reprocessed the multiplex PCR reads with MiXCR, giving one entry per CDR3 protein. The data contain about 660,000 distinct CDR3 sequences, 25% to 35% of them singletons. Concerning this clonotype itself: Its antigen is as yet unknown.

Germline V gives CDR1 SGHRS, CDR2 YFSETQ. V was clipped by 6 bases and J by 0 bases; unmatched bases: 7. CDR3 size: 17 residues. This sequence originates from a female donor with Graves disease. The chain is built from TRBV5-1 and TRBJ2-6; TRBD1 matches 9 bases. The sample in question was peripheral blood mononuclear cells (PBMCs), obtained when the disease was refractory, from a patient treated with antithyroid drugs. The CDR3 bases are TGCGCCAGCACGTGGGGACAGGGCCTCTCTGGGGCCAACGTCCTGACTTTC. Encoded protein: CASTWGQGLSGANVLTF.